This TCR beta chain stems from a study of T cells in narcolepsy. The CDR3 has 14 residues. Per the germline V gene, CDR1 is SSHAT and CDR2 is FNYEAQ (reference sequence). Some clones are missing from TCRdb's copy, which holds only in-frame ones; the method was immunoSEQ multiplex PCR. Counted here are about 40,000 clones, 88% occurring once; the ten biggest clones make up 1% to 1.5%. Findings and limits, study-wide: Comparing one patient's CSF and blood CD4+ clonotypes highlighted HCRT- and TRIB2-specific autoreactive clonotypes. Autoreactive clone sequences were missing from some blood memory CD4+ repertoires. Healthy controls reportedly lacked the autoreactive clonotypes serially found in patients' blood.

Points on this clone: Its specificity is not known. A junction end diverges from the germline sequence, so it may reflect a read error.

The origin of this receptor is a human donor with narcolepsy. This chain uses TRBV7-7 with TRBJ2-5; D is possibly TRBD2 (6 bases). The sequenced sample consisted of CD45RA- memory CD4+ T cells from PBMCs. CDR3 bases: TGTGCTAGCAGTCGTATCGGGACTCAAGAGACCCAGTACTTC. Protein: CASSRIGTQETQYF.